This TCR beta chain came from a study of T cell responses to AZD1222 COVID-19 vaccine. Study-wide background: Second-dose schedules of about 4 or about 12 weeks were combined. Study-level findings and limits: Of the AZD1222 recipients, only five to seven were seropositive at baseline. Without day 14 samples, only post-peak T cell repertoires were studied. White British ancestry dominated among donors, who included more females, and clonal diversity was possibly underestimated.

About this clone itself: No antigen is known for it.

J was trimmed by 5 bases and V by 5 bases; bases with no gene match: 9. The CDR3 runs to 15 residues. Per germline, CDR1 MNHEY and CDR2 SMNVEV (reference sequence). The table came from immunoSEQ multiplex PCR; TCRdb's copy has only in-frame clones and leaves some out. The data show fewer than 150,000 clones, about 93% seen once. Sequencing was performed on peripheral blood, taken on day 0 of AZD1222 vaccination. This TCR came from an adult in good health. The gene calls are TRBV27 and TRBJ2-7; 10 nucleotides line up with TRBD2. The CDR3 DNA sequence: TGTGCCAGCAGTCCCCCAGCGGGAGGGCCTGACGAGCAGTACTTC. It is translated as CASSPPAGGPDEQYF.